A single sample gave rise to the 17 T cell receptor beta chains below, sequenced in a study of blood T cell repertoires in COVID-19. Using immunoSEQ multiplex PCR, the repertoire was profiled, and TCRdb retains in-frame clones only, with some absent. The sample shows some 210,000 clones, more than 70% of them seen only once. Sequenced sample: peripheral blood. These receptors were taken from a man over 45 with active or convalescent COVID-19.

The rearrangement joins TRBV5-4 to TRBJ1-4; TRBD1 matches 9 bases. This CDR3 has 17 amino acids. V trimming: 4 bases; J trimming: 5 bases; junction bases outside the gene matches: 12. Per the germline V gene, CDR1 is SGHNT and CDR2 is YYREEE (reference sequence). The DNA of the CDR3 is TGTGCCAGCAGCCGTCCGGGACAGGGCGTTCTGAATGAAAAACTGTTTTTT. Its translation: CASSRPGQGVLNEKLFF.

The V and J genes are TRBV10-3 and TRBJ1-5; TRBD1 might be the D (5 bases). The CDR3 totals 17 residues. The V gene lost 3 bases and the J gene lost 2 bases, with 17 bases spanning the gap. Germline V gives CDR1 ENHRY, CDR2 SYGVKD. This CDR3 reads CAISESTPGVGNQPQHF. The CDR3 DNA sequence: TGTGCCATCAGTGAATCGACCCCGGGGGTCGGCAATCAGCCCCAGCATTTT.

The CDR3 protein is CASSEQGASGTEAFF. CDR3 sequence (DNA): TGCGCCAGCAGTGAGCAGGGGGCGAGTGGCACTGAAGCTTTCTTT. The chain carries TRBV10-1 and TRBJ1-1, with 8 bases aligning to TRBD1. V was pared by 2 bases and J by 4 bases, with 6 bases of the junction left unmatched. Germline V lookup: CDR1 WNHNN, CDR2 SYGVQD (reference sequence). This CDR3 is 15 amino acids long.

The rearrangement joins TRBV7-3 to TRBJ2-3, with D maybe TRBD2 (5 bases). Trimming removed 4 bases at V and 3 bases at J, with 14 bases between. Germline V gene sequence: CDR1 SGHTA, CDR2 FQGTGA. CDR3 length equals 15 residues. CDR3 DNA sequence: TGTGCCAGCAGCTCCCAACCAACTAGAACAGATACGCAGTATTTT. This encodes CASSSQPTRTDTQYF.

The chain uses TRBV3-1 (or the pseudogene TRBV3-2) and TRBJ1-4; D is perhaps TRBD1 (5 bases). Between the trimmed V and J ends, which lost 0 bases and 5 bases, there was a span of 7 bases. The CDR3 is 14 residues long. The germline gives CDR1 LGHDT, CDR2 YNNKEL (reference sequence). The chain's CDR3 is CASSQDQGNEKLFF. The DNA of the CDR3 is TGTGCCAGCAGCCAAGACCAGGGAAATGAAAAACTGTTTTTT.

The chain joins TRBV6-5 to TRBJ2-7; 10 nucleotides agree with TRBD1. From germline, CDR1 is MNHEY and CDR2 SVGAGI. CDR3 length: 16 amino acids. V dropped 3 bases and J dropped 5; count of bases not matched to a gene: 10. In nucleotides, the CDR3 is TGTGCCAGCAGTTATACACCGGGACAGGGGAAGAACGAGCAGTACTTC. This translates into CASSYTPGQGKNEQYF.

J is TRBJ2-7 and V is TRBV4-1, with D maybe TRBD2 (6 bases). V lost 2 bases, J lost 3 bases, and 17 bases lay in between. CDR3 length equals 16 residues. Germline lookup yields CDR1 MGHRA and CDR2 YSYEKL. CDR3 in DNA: TGCGCCAGCAGCCAAAGCCTTTCGGGACTTAACTACGAGCAGTACTTC. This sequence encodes CASSQSLSGLNYEQYF.

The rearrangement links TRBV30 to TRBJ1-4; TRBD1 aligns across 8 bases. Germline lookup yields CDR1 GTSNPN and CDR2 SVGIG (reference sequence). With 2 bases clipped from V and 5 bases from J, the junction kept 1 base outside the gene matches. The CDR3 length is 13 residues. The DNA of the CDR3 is TGTGCCTGGAGTCGACAGGGGAATGAAAAACTGTTTTTT. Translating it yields CAWSRQGNEKLFF.

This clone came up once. The CDR3 DNA sequence: TGTGCCAGTAGTATAGGGTCAATGACAGGCGGTGGTTCACCCCTCCACTTT. This sequence encodes CASSIGSMTGGGSPLHF. The gene calls are TRBV19 and TRBJ1-6; TRBD1 might be the D (6 bases). V was trimmed by 1 base and J by 9 bases, leaving 19 bases between them. Germline-derived CDR1 and CDR2 are LNHDA and SQIVND (reference sequence). The CDR3 spans 17 residues.

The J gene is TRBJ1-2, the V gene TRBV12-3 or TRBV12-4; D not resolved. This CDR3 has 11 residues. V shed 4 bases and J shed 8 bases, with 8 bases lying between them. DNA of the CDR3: TGTGCCAGCAGTTCCGCGGGGGGCTACACCTTC. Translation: CASSSAGGYTF.

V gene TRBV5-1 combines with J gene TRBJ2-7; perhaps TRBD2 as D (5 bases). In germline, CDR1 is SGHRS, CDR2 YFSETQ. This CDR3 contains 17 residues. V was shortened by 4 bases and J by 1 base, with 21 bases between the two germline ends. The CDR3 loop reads CASSPRMVWTGSYEQYF. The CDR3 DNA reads TGCGCCAGCAGCCCCCGAATGGTCTGGACGGGATCCTACGAGCAGTACTTC. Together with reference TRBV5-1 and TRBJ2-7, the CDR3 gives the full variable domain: KAGVTQTPRYLIKTRGQQVTLSCSPISGHRSVSWYQQTPGQGLQFLFEYFSETQRNKGNFPGRFSGRQFSNSRSEMNVSTLELGDSALYLCASSPRMVWTGSYEQYFGPGTRLTVT.

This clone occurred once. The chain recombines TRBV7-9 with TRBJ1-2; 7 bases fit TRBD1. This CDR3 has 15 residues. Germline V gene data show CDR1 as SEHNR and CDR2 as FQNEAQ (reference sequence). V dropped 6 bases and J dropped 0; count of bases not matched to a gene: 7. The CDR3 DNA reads TGTGCCAGCAGACCACAGGGGCCTTCTAACTATGGCTACACCTTC. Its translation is CASRPQGPSNYGYTF. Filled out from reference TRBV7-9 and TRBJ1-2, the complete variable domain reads DTGVSQNPRHKITKRGQNVTFRCDPISEHNRLYWYRQTLGQGPEFLTYFQNEAQLEKSRLLSDRFSAERPKGSFSTLEIQRTEQGDSAMYLCASRPQGPSNYGYTFGSGTRLTVV.

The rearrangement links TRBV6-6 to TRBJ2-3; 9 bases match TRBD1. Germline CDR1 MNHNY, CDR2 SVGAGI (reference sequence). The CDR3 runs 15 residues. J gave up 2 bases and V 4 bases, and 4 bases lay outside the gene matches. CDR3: CASSFGDRDTDTQYF. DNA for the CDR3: TGTGCCAGCAGTTTTGGGGACAGGGACACAGATACGCAGTATTTT.

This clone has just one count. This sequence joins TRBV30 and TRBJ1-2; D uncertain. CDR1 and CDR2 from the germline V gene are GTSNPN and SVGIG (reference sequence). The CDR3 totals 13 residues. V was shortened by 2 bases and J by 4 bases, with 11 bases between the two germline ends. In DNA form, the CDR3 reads TGTGCCTGGAGTCTATCGAGCACCTATGGCTACACCTTC. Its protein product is CAWSLSSTYGYTF.

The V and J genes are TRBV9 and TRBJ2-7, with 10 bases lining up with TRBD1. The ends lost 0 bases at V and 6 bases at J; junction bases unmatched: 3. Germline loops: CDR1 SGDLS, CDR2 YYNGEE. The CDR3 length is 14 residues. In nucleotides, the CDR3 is TGTGCCAGCAGCGTAGGGGACAGGGGAGGCGAGCAGTACTTC. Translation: CASSVGDRGGEQYF.

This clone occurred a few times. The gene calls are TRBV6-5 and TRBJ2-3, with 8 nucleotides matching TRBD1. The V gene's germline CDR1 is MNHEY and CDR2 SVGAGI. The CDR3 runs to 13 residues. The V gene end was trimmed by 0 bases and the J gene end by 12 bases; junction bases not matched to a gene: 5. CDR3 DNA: TGTGCCAGCAGTTACTCGATGGACAGGGCCCAGTATTTT. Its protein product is CASSYSMDRAQYF.

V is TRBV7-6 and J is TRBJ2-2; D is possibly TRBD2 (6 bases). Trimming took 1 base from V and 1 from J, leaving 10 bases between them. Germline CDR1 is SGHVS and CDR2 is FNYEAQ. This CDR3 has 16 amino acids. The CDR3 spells CASSLVGRENTGELFF. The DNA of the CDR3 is TGTGCCAGCAGCTTAGTCGGGCGGGAGAACACCGGGGAGCTGTTTTTT.